This T cell receptor beta chain was sequenced during a study of blood T cell repertoires in COVID-19 (dated by TCRdb to 2020 to 2021). Looking at the study overall: Samples covering the acute and convalescent phases of COVID-19 were provided by collaborators in the United States, Italy and Spain. The material from the prospective study consisted of cDNA or gDNA derived from T cells, B-cell-depleted T cells, or PBMCs. Subjects who had been exposed to COVID-19, were actively infected with it, or had recovered from it provided the deeply sampled blood TCRbeta repertoires that made up the dataset. The repertoires were released in a freely available public database intended as a resource for research on the immune response to SARS-CoV-2. Samples were obtained from the ongoing ImmuneRACE study (first 160 participants) and from some 1,200 subjects provided by 6 global collaborators. Sample metadata almost always included a de-identified subject ID, COVID-19 status, age in years and sex. Where available, HLA class I and class II types were obtained from metadata supplied by the sample provider rather than from assay-based typing.

Of note for this clone: Its antigen is currently not known. Base qualities are not at hand, and no much larger clone is one base apart. Other DNA sequences of this sample code for an identical CDR3.

General findings and caveats noted by the study authors: The quantity of clinical and demographic metadata differed by source and by participant and was supplied without curation.

Relative to germline, V is missing 4 bases and J is missing 5 bases, with 6 bases of the junction outside any gene match. The CDR3 goes from the cysteine to the phenylalanine over 14 residues. CDR3 DNA is the only sequence kept; it has 42 bases, read in frame from the first base. From the germline V gene, CDR1 is ENHRY and CDR2 is SYGVKD. The immunoSEQ Assay, a bias-controlled multiplex PCR, was used to amplify TCRbeta CDR3 regions from genomic DNA. As for the original processing: Within the assay, amplification of reference gene primers was used to estimate how many nucleated cells each sample contained. To quantify the absolute abundance of each unique TCRbeta CDR3 rearrangement, sequence reads were collapsed and filtered. For each sample, productive Simpson clonality was calculated as the square root of Simpson's diversity index over productive rearrangements. TCRdb carries this immuneACCESS record with in-frame sequences only. Its versions omit some clonotypes, under half of them owing to an unresolved V gene in the studies checked, with the rest unexplained. Clonal size and the V and J genes are those of that table, whereas D and trimming came from the DNA. The sample contains around 380,000 clones, more than 70% of them found a single time. The ten biggest clones cover 1% to 1.5% of the sample.

Enrolling through a virtual design, the prospective study's participants ranged in age from roughly 18 to 89 years and lived across 20 to 25 United States geographic areas. In the prospective study, participants were assigned to cohorts based on the clinical history participants reported in a screening survey and a study questionnaire. For ImmuneRACE Cohort 3, a participant was defined as recovered based on two consecutive negative NP/OP PCR tests, clearance by a healthcare professional, or resolution of symptoms. In the prospective study, mobile phlebotomists collected whole blood, serum and a nasopharyngeal or oropharyngeal swab from each participant. Prospective study participants could optionally give additional blood draws and questionnaires over a roughly 2-month period. Blood samples from the prospective study were shipped frozen or at room temperature prior to DNA extraction.

The receptor was derived from a man aged 25-45 years who had recovered from COVID-19. Sequencing used PBMCs or T cells enriched from blood (not recorded which). The chain links TRBV10-3 with TRBJ1-2; TRBD1 aligns with 8 central bases. The CDR3 protein sequence reads: CAISGSTGDYGYTF. The base sequence is TGTGCCATCAGTGGGTCGACAGGGGATTATGGCTACACCTTC.